The 18 T cell receptor beta chains below come from one sample, sequenced in a study of blood T cell repertoires in COVID-19. Using immunoSEQ multiplex PCR, the repertoire was profiled, and TCRdb retains in-frame clones only, with some absent. The repertoire holds about 190,000 clones, with roughly 82% as singletons. Sequencing used PBMCs or T cells enriched from blood (not recorded which). All receptors derive from a woman between 55 and 75 years old with acute COVID-19.

A note on this clone: A read error may produce the germline difference seen at one junction end. This chain joins TRBV19 and TRBJ2-7, with TRBD1 matching 8 bases. There are 13 residues in the CDR3. Germline V gene lookup returns CDR1 LNHDA and CDR2 SQIVND (reference sequence). The CDR3 loop reads CASSGTGGSVRNF. Here the CDR3 DNA reads TGTGCCAGTTCCGGGACAGGAGGCTCAGTTAGGAACTTC.

V and J are TRBV28 and TRBJ2-7, with D possibly TRBD2 on 7 matching bases. V was clipped by 7 bases and J by 7 bases, with 14 bases between them. This CDR3 comprises 12 residues. Germline V gene lookup returns CDR1 MDHEN and CDR2 SYDVKM. The CDR3 coding sequence is TGTGCCAGCACGTTACAGGGAGGGGAGCAGTACGTC. The encoded protein is CASTLQGGEQYV.

CDR3 nucleotide sequence: TGTGCCAGCAGTACCTCGGGACAGGGACTGTACAATGAGCAGTTCTTC. As protein: CASSTSGQGLYNEQFF. V usage is TRBV2 and J usage is TRBJ2-1, with 9 positions matching TRBD1. Germline V gene lookup returns CDR1 SNHLY and CDR2 FYNNEI. The CDR3 loop spans 16 amino acids. After removal of 5 bases from V and 4 bases from J, the junction contained 9 bases not matched to a gene. The full variable domain, completed using reference TRBV2 and TRBJ2-1, is EPEVTQTPSHQVTQMGQEVILRCVPISNHLYFYWYRQILGQKVEFLVSFYNNEISEKSEIFDDQFSVERPDGSNFTLKIRSTKLEDSAMYFCASSTSGQGLYNEQFFGPGTRLTVL.

This clone was seen a few times. The chain links TRBV27 to TRBJ1-5, with D possibly being TRBD1 (6 bases). This CDR3 has 13 residues. Between the trimmed V and J ends, which lost 10 bases and 0 bases, there was a span of 10 bases. CDR1 is MNHEY, CDR2 SMNVEV, per germline (reference sequence). CDR3 residues: CATKQGSNQPQHF. The CDR3, as DNA: TGTGCCACCAAACAGGGTAGCAATCAGCCCCAGCATTTT.

The V call is TRBV5-1, the J call TRBJ1-4, with TRBD1 matching over 7 bases. CDR3 length: 15 amino acids. Losses at the gene ends were 4 bases for V and 4 bases for J; bases not matched to a gene: 7. The V gene's germline CDR1 is SGHRS and CDR2 YFSETQ. The CDR3, as DNA: TGCGCCAGCAGCGAGTCCAGGGGGTTTAATGAAAAACTGTTTTTT. Translated, it gives CASSESRGFNEKLFF. Together with reference TRBV5-1 and TRBJ1-4, the CDR3 gives the full variable domain: KAGVTQTPRYLIKTRGQQVTLSCSPISGHRSVSWYQQTPGQGLQFLFEYFSETQRNKGNFPGRFSGRQFSNSRSEMNVSTLELGDSALYLCASSESRGFNEKLFFGSGTQLSVL.

The chain has TRBV12-3 or TRBV12-4 and TRBJ2-7, with D unresolved. This CDR3 contains 10 residues. The ends were cut back, 10 bases at V and 4 bases at J, with 8 bases in the middle. CDR3 region: CAISRYEQYV. CDR3 coding DNA: TGTGCCATTTCCCGTTACGAGCAGTACGTC.

The CDR3: CASSSGLQSSYNEQFF. In DNA form, the CDR3 reads TGTGCCAGCAGCTCGGGACTCCAGAGCTCCTACAATGAGCAGTTCTTC. The rearrangement links TRBV11-2 to TRBJ2-1; a possible D gene is TRBD2 (6 bases). The CDR3 runs to 16 residues. CDR1 and CDR2 (germline): SGHAT, FQNNGV. V gave up 4 bases and J gave up 0 bases, with 13 bases separating them.

The genes are TRBV19 and TRBJ1-5; maybe TRBD1 (5 bases). V was pared by 1 base and J by 4 bases, with 11 bases between. The CDR3 loop spans 15 amino acids. Germline loops: CDR1 LNHDA, CDR2 SQIVND (reference sequence). The CDR3 region is CASSIAFRVNQPQHF. DNA of the CDR3: TGTGCCAGTAGTATAGCATTCAGGGTAAATCAGCCCCAGCATTTT.

The CDR3 sequence is CASSTGSIDSPLHF. The DNA of the CDR3 is TGTGCCAGCAGCACAGGGTCTATAGATTCACCCCTCCACTTT. The chain recombines TRBV7-9 with TRBJ1-6; D possibly corresponds to TRBD1 (6 bases). Germline loops: CDR1 SEHNR, CDR2 FQNEAQ (reference sequence). Trimming removed 5 bases from V and 8 bases from J, with 13 bases in between. The CDR3 is 14 residues long.

This clone was counted a single time. The chain uses TRBV28 and TRBJ1-5; D remains ambiguous. The ends were cut back, 5 bases at V and 4 bases at J, with 9 bases in the middle. Germline V gene data show CDR1 as MDHEN and CDR2 as SYDVKM. There are 13 residues in the CDR3. The CDR3 region has the DNA TGTGCCAGCAGTCCGGGTGTTAATCAGCCCCAGCATTTT. Translating gives CASSPGVNQPQHF.

The chain uses TRBV7-9 and TRBJ2-3; 7 positions agree with TRBD1. Germline V CDR1 and CDR2: SEHNR, FQNEAQ (reference sequence). Germline trimming cut 4 bases from V and 3 bases from J; bases unmatched to any gene: 7. CDR3 size: 15 residues. DNA of the CDR3: TGTGCCAGCAGCTCGACCGGGACAGCTACAGATACGCAGTATTTT. This gives the protein CASSSTGTATDTQYF.

The chain carries TRBV2 and TRBJ2-7; D gene unclear. V lost 7 bases and J 7 bases, leaving 17 bases between the germline ends. The CDR3 contains 13 residues. CDR1 SNHLY and CDR2 FYNNEI come from the germline V gene. The CDR3 DNA follows: TGTGCCAGCACCTTCCGAACTTCCGGGGAGCAGTACTTC. This encodes CASTFRTSGEQYF.

This clone is a singleton in its sample. V usage is TRBV11-2 and J usage is TRBJ2-3; D perhaps matches TRBD2 (6 bases). The V gene's germline CDR1 is SGHAT and CDR2 FQNNGV. The V end lost 5 bases, the J end lost 3 bases, and 12 bases lay between the germline ends. The CDR3 totals 14 residues. CDR3 residues: CASSQFRGTDTQYF. The CDR3 DNA reads TGTGCCAGCAGCCAATTTCGGGGGACAGATACGCAGTATTTT.

This clone was counted once. The rearrangement uses TRBV30 and TRBJ1-6; D gene ambiguous. Per the germline V gene, CDR1 is GTSNPN and CDR2 is SVGIG (reference sequence). V shed 2 bases and J shed 7 bases, with 6 bases lying between them. The CDR3 is made up of 12 amino acids. The CDR3 DNA follows: TGTGCCTGGAGTTCTGAGAATTCACCCCTCCACTTT. Amino acid sequence: CAWSSENSPLHF.

The chain uses TRBV28 and TRBJ2-3; no firm D call. The CDR3 is 13 residues long. Germline V CDR1 and CDR2: MDHEN, SYDVKM. The V end lost 5 bases, the J end lost 5 bases, and 11 bases lay between the germline ends. The CDR3: CASSGHGGDTQYF. The CDR3 DNA sequence: TGTGCCAGCAGTGGCCACGGCGGAGATACGCAGTATTTT.

This sequence joins TRBV25-1 and TRBJ1-2; D unresolved. The ends were cut back, 1 base at V and 5 bases at J, with 11 bases in the middle. The germline CDR1 and CDR2 sequences are MGHDK and SYGVNS. The CDR3 totals 14 residues. The CDR3 bases are TGTGCCAGCAGTGAATCGGGGAATGGGTATGGCTACACCTTC. This translates into CASSESGNGYGYTF.

V gene TRBV11-2 combines with J gene TRBJ1-1, with a possible D match to TRBD1 (5 bases). The CDR3 runs 14 residues. Trimming stripped 3 bases from V and 5 bases from J, with 13 bases between. Germline lookup yields CDR1 SGHAT and CDR2 FQNNGV. CDR3: CASSLDTRVTEAFF. The CDR3 nucleotides are TGTGCCAGCAGCTTGGACACCCGGGTTACTGAAGCTTTCTTT.

The genes are TRBV12-3 or TRBV12-4 and TRBJ1-2; tentatively, D is TRBD1 (5 bases). The CDR3 spans 13 residues. V was cut by 10 bases and J by 4 bases, with 16 bases left in between. The CDR3 DNA follows: TGTGCCATCCGATTACAGGTTTCCTATGGCTACACCTTC. It specifies CAIRLQVSYGYTF.